This record looks at one TCR beta chain sequence and its context. Germline V lookup: CDR1 LGHNA, CDR2 YSLEER. V lost 0 bases to trimming and J lost 3 bases, with 12 bases between them. The CDR3 consists of 16 residues. This entry is derived from a study of blood T cell repertoires in COVID-19. The table came from immunoSEQ multiplex PCR; TCRdb's copy has only in-frame clones and leaves some out. In the table there are under 350,000 clones, 90% of which are singletons. The J gene is TRBJ1-5, the V gene TRBV4-3; the D gene is possibly TRBD1 (6 bases). Sample: PBMCs or T cells enriched from blood (not recorded which). This receptor was taken from a man in his fifties or sixties who had recovered from COVID-19. The CDR3 DNA sequence: TGCGCCAGCAGCCAAGATCGGGCAGGGGACAATCAGCCCCAGCATTTT. Protein sequence: CASSQDRAGDNQPQHF.